The entry below describes one TCR beta chain. The clone's antigen remains unknown. Base qualities are missing; no much larger clone stands one base away. Whole blood was collected in K2EDTA tubes by collaborating institutions according to the institutions' own protocols. For TCRbeta analysis, collaborators shipped samples as frozen whole blood, isolated PBMCs, or DNA extracted from either of those sample types. The immunoSEQ Assay, a bias-controlled multiplex PCR, was used to amplify TCRbeta CDR3 regions from genomic DNA. The authors processed their data as follows. The number of nucleated cells in each sample was estimated by amplification of reference gene primers within the assay. To quantify the absolute abundance of each unique TCRbeta CDR3 rearrangement, sequence reads were collapsed and filtered. For each sample, productive Simpson clonality was calculated by taking the square root of Simpson's diversity index across productive rearrangements. Held by TCRdb, this immuneACCESS table contains in-frame sequences only and omits some clones. Under half of the omission traces to an unresolved V gene where checked; the cause of the rest is unknown. V, J and clone size are those of that table, while D and trimming were read from the DNA. This sample comprises hundreds of thousands of clones, roughly 86% of them detected only once. The ten largest clones capture about 8.5% of the sample.

Including the terminal cysteine and phenylalanine, the CDR3 comprises 16 residues. Left in the record is the CDR3 DNA by itself, 48 bases read in frame from the first base. Clipping removes 2 bases from V and 4 bases from J, with 5 as the unmatched junction base count. From a lookup of the germline V gene, CDR1 and CDR2 are MNHNS and SASEGT. This record belongs to a study of blood T cell repertoires in COVID-19 (dated by TCRdb to the early 2020s). Turning to the overall study: Samples covering the acute and convalescent phases of COVID-19 were provided by collaborators in the United States, Italy and Spain. The dataset comprised deeply sampled blood TCRbeta repertoires from subjects exposed to, actively infected with, or recovered from COVID-19. Where available, HLA class I and class II types were obtained from metadata supplied by the sample provider rather than from assay-based typing. A freely available public database, intended as a resource for researchers studying the immune response to SARS-CoV-2, is where the repertoires were released. Samples came from the ongoing ImmuneRACE study (first 160 participants) plus 1,254 subjects from 6 global collaborators. The material from the prospective study consisted of cDNA or gDNA derived from T cells, B-cell-depleted T cells, or PBMCs. The sample metadata nearly always contained a de-identified subject ID, COVID-19 status, age in years and sex. General study outcomes and caveats: How much clinical and demographic metadata was included differed by source and by participant, and the metadata was provided uncurated.

This receptor was identified in a man younger than 35 with active or convalescent COVID-19. The sequenced sample consisted of peripheral blood. The chain is made from TRBV6-1 and TRBJ2-6; a stretch of 7 junction bases matches TRBD1. The sequence in DNA is TGTGCCAGCAGTGAACCGGGACAGTCCGGGGCCAACGTCCTGACTTTC. It codes for CASSEPGQSGANVLTF.